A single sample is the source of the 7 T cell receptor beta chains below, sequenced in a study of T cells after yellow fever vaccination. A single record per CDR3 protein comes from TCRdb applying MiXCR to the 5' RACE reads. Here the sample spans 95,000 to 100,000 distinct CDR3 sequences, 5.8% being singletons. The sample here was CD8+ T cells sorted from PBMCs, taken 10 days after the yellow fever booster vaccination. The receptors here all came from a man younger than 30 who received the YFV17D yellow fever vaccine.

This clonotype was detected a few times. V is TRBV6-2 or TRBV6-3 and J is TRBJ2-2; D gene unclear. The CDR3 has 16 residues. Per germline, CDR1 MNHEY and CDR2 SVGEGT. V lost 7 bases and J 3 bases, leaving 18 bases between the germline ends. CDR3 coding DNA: TGTGCCAGCACTCGCTACGACAACGGACACACCGGGGAGCTGTTTTTT. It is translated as CASTRYDNGHTGELFF.

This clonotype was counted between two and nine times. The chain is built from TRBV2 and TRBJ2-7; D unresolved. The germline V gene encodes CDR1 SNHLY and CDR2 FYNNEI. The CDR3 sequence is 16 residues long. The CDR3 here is CASSEAGLDVSHEQYV. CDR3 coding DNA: TGTGCCAGCAGTGAAGCAGGTCTCGACGTCTCCCACGAGCAGTACGTC.

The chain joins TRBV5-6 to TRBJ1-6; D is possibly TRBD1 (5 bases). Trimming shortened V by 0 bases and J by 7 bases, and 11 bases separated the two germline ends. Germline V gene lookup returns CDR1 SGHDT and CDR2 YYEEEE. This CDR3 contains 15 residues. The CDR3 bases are TGTGCCAGCAGCTTGGGACCATGGGGGAATTCACCCCTCCACTTT. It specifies CASSLGPWGNSPLHF.

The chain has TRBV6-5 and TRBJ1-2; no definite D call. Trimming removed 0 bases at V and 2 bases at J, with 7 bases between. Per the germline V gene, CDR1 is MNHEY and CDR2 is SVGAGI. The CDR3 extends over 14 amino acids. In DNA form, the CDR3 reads TGTGCCAGCAGTTACTCGGTGTCCAACTATGGCTACACCTTC. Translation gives CASSYSVSNYGYTF.

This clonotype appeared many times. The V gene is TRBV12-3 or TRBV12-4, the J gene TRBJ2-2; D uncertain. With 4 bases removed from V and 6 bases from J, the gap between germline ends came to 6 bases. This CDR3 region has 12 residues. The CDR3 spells CASSYLAGELFF. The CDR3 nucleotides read TGTGCCAGCAGTTATCTGGCCGGGGAGCTGTTTTTT.

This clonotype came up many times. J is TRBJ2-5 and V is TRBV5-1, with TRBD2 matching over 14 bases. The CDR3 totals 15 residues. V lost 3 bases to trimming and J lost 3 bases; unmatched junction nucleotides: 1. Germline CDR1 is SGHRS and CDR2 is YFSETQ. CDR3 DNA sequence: TGCGCCAGCAGCTCGGGACTAGCGGGGGAAGAGACCCAGTACTTC. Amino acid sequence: CASSSGLAGEETQYF.

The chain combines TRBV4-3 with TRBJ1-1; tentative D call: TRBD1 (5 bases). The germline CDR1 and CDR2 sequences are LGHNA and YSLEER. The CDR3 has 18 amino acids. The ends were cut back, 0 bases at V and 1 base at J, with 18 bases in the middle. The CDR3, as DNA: TGCGCCAGCAGCCAAGATCTGAGACAGCTCACCTCGAACACTGAAGCTTTCTTT. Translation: CASSQDLRQLTSNTEAFF.